This TCR beta chain is drawn from a study of blood T cell repertoires in COVID-19 (dated by TCRdb to the early 2020s). In terms of the full investigation: Collaborator samples came from the United States, Italy and Spain and covered acute and convalescent phases of COVID-19. The samples were drawn from two sources: the first 160 participants of the ongoing ImmuneRACE study, and 1,000 to 1,500 subjects contributed by 6 global collaborators. The material from the prospective study consisted of cDNA or gDNA derived from T cells, B-cell-depleted T cells, or PBMCs. Where HLA class I and class II types were available, the types were taken from metadata supplied by the sample provider, not from assay-based typing. Deeply sampled blood TCRbeta repertoires from subjects exposed to, actively infected with, or recovered from COVID-19 were included in the dataset. A freely available public database, intended as a resource for researchers studying the immune response to SARS-CoV-2, is where the repertoires were released. Nearly every sample came with metadata listing a de-identified subject ID, COVID-19 status, age in years and sex. What the work shows at the level of the full study, not this receptor alone: The amount of clinical and demographic metadata varied by source and participant and was provided uncurated.

TCRbeta CDR3 regions were amplified from genomic DNA by means of the immunoSEQ Assay, a bias-controlled multiplex PCR. The paper's data handling went like this. The number of nucleated cells in each sample was estimated by amplification of reference gene primers within the assay. To quantify the absolute abundance of each unique TCRbeta CDR3 rearrangement, sequence reads were collapsed and filtered. Productive Simpson clonality was computed per sample as the square root of Simpson's diversity index over productive rearrangements. TCRdb holds this immuneACCESS table with in-frame rearrangements only. Some clones are missing; in checked studies, unresolved V genes explain under half, and the rest has no known cause. That table furnishes V, J and clone size, whereas the DNA furnished D and trimming. For this sample the table gives hundreds of thousands of clones, of which 88% were detected only once. Roughly 8.5% of the sample belongs to the ten largest clones.

CDR1 LGHDT and CDR2 YNNKEL were looked up in the germline V gene (reference sequence). The CDR3 measures 18 amino acids from cysteine to phenylalanine. CDR3 DNA is the only sequence kept; it has 54 bases, read in frame from the first base. Compared with germline, V lacks 4 bases and J lacks 7 bases; bases without a gene match: 15. Comment on this clone: Which antigen it targets is not known. The input lacks base qualities; no much larger clone sits a single base away.

Enrolling through a virtual design, the prospective study's participants ranged in age from about 18 to 100 years and lived across roughly 23 United States geographic areas. Cohort assignment in the prospective study relied on participant-reported clinical history from a screening survey and a study questionnaire. Recovered participants in ImmuneRACE Cohort 3 were defined as having two consecutive negative NP/OP PCR tests, clearance from a healthcare professional, or resolution of symptoms. Each participant in the prospective study had whole blood, serum and a nasopharyngeal or oropharyngeal swab collected by mobile phlebotomists. Additional blood draws and questionnaires over an approximately 2-month period could optionally be provided by prospective study participants. Prospective study blood samples were shipped either frozen or at room temperature before DNA extraction.

The rearranged segments are TRBV3-1 (or the pseudogene TRBV3-2) and TRBJ2-1; TRBD2 fits 11 bases in the junction. Sequencing input: PBMCs or T cells enriched from blood (not recorded which). The receptor's source is a woman aged 60 to 75 who had recovered from COVID-19. The CDR3 here reads CASSLLNLAGGPGNEQFF. The DNA sequence is as follows: TGTGCCAGCAGCCTACTCAACTTAGCGGGGGGGCCAGGGAATGAGCAGTTCTTC.